Following are 7 T cell receptor beta chains from one sample sequenced in a study of blood T cell repertoires in COVID-19. The method was immunoSEQ multiplex PCR; TCRdb's version includes in-frame clones alone and lacks a portion of them. The sample contains about 250,000 clones, 85% of which appear only once. The sample comprised PBMCs or T cells enriched from blood (not recorded which). The receptors come from a woman between 50 and 59 years old with acute COVID-19.

This chain uses TRBV7-3 with TRBJ2-3; the match to TRBD2 covers 12 bases. Per the germline V gene, CDR1 is SGHTA and CDR2 is FQGTGA. J was trimmed by 0 bases and V by 5 bases; bases with no gene match: 3. The CDR3 loop spans 16 amino acids. The CDR3 nucleotides read TGTGCCAGCAGCCTCGGACTAGCGGGGAGCACAGATACGCAGTATTTT. Translated: CASSLGLAGSTDTQYF.

The chain recombines TRBV6-5 with TRBJ2-7; 8 nucleotides align to TRBD1. The V and J ends lost 6 bases and 6 bases, in that order; junction bases with no gene match: 4. In germline, CDR1 is MNHEY, CDR2 SVGAGI. The CDR3 runs to 12 residues. This chain's CDR3 is CASRQDRAEQYF. In DNA form, the CDR3 reads TGTGCCAGCAGACAGGACAGGGCCGAGCAGTACTTC.

This clone came up a few times. This chain links TRBV12-5 with TRBJ2-7, with 10 bases lining up with TRBD1. Germline CDR1 is LGHNT and CDR2 is FRNRAP. The J segment lost 5 bases and the V segment lost 6 bases, leaving 10 bases of the junction unmatched. The CDR3 totals 15 residues. CDR3 protein: CASGPPGTGVHEQYF. As DNA, the CDR3 is TGTGCTAGTGGCCCTCCCGGGACAGGGGTCCACGAGCAGTACTTC.

The chain uses TRBV5-8 and TRBJ2-7; D gene unclear. Trimming cost V 0 bases and J 3 bases, with 7 bases left between them. The CDR3 sequence is 13 residues long. Germline V lookup: CDR1 SGHTS, CDR2 YDEGEE. CDR3 nucleotides: TGTGCCAGCAGCTTGGGGGCTGGCTACGAGCAGTACTTC. Its protein is CASSLGAGYEQYF.

The chain combines TRBV7-8 with TRBJ1-5; D uncertain. The CDR3 consists of 13 residues. Looked up from germline, CDR1 is SGHVS and CDR2 is FQNEAQ. The V gene lost 1 base and the J gene lost 13 bases, with 14 bases spanning the gap. As DNA, the CDR3 is TGTGCCAGCAGCTTAGAGCTGCGAGGAGCGCAGCATTTT. Translated, it gives CASSLELRGAQHF.

The chain has TRBV19 and TRBJ2-7; 10 bases line up with TRBD2. Losses at the gene ends were 7 bases for V and 2 bases for J; bases not matched to a gene: 20. This CDR3 spans 19 amino acids. The germline gives CDR1 LNHDA, CDR2 SQIVND (reference sequence). CDR3 nucleotide sequence: TGTGCCAGTAAAGGTATCCCGGCTAGCGGGGGCAACAAACCCTACGAGCAGTACTTC. It codes for CASKGIPASGGNKPYEQYF.

The V and J genes are TRBV7-9 and TRBJ2-3, with 13 bases matching TRBD2. The CDR3 contains 15 residues. J was trimmed by 11 bases and V by 0 bases; bases with no gene match: 5. Germline-derived CDR1 and CDR2 are SEHNR and FQNEAQ (reference sequence). The CDR3 DNA reads TGTGCCAGCAGCTTAGCGGGGACTAGCGGGGTTGGGCAGTATTTT. This gives the protein CASSLAGTSGVGQYF.